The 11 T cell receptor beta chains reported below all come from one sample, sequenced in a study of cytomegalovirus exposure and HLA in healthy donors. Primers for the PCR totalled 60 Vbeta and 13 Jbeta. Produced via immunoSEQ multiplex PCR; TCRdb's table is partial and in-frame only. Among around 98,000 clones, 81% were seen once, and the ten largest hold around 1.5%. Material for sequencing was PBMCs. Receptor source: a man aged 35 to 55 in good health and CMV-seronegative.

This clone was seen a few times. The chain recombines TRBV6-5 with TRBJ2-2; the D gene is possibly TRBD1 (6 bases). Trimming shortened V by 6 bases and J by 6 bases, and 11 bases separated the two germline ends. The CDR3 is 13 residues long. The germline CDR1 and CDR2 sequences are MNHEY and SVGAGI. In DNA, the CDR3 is TGTGCCAGCAGCCGACAGGTGCCCGGGGAGCTGTTTTTT. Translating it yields CASSRQVPGELFF.

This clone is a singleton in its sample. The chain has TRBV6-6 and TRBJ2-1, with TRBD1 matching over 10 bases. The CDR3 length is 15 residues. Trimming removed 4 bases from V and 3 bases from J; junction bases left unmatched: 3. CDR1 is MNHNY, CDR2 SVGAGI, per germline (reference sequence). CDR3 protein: CASSWGQGSYNEQFF. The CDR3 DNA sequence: TGTGCCAGCAGTTGGGGACAGGGGAGCTACAATGAGCAGTTCTTC.

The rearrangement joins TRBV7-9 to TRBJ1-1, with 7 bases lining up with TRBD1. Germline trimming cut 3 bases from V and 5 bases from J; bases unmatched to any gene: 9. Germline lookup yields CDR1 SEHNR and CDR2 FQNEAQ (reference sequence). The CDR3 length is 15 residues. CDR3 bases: TGTGCCAGCAGCTTTGGAAGGGGGCTGTGGACTGAAGCTTTCTTT. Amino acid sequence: CASSFGRGLWTEAFF.

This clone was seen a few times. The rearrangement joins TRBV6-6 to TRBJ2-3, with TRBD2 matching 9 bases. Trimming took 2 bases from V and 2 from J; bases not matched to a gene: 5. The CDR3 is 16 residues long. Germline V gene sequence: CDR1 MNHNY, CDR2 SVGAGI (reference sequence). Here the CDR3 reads CASSYGAGGITDTQYF. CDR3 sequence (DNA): TGTGCCAGCAGTTACGGGGCGGGGGGGATCACAGATACGCAGTATTTT.

This chain's CDR3 is CASSLDWTGEQYF. CDR3 sequence (DNA): TGTGCCAGCAGCTTAGATTGGACAGGCGAGCAGTACTTC. The rearrangement links TRBV7-9 to TRBJ2-7, with TRBD1 matching 7 bases. The CDR3 is 13 amino acids. Germline V gene sequence: CDR1 SEHNR, CDR2 FQNEAQ (reference sequence). V was pared by 1 base and J by 6 bases, with 3 bases of the junction left unmatched.

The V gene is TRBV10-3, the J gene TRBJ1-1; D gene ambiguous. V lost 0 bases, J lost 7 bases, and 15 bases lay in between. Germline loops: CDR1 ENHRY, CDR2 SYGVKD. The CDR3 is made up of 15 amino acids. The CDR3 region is CAISESTSRDYEAFF. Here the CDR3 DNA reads TGTGCCATCAGTGAGTCAACGAGTAGAGACTATGAAGCTTTCTTT.

CDR3 region: CASSVHRGDYTGELFF. DNA for the CDR3: TGTGCCAGCAGTGTCCACAGGGGGGATTACACCGGGGAGCTGTTTTTT. The V gene is TRBV28, the J gene TRBJ2-2; TRBD1 matches at 8 bases. Germline trimming cut 5 bases from V and 3 bases from J; bases unmatched to any gene: 8. The CDR3 is 16 amino acids. Germline CDR1 MDHEN, CDR2 SYDVKM.

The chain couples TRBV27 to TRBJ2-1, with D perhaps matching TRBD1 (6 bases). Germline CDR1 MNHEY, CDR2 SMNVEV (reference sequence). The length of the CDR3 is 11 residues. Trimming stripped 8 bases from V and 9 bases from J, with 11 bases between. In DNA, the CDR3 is TGTGCCAGCCTCGGACAGACTGAGCAGTTCTTC. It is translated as CASLGQTEQFF.

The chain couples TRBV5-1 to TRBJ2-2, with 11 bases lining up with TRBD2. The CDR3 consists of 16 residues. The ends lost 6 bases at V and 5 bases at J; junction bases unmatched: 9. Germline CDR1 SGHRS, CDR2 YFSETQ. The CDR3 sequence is CASNYGTSGTTGELFF. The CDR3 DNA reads TGCGCCAGCAACTACGGGACTAGCGGAACGACCGGGGAGCTGTTTTTT.

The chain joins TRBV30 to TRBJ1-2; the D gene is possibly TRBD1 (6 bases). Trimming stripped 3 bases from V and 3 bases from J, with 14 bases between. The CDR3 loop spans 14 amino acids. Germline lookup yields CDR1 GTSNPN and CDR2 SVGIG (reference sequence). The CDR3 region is CAWRATGSYYGYTF. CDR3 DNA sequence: TGTGCCTGGAGGGCTACAGGGTCCTACTATGGCTACACCTTC.

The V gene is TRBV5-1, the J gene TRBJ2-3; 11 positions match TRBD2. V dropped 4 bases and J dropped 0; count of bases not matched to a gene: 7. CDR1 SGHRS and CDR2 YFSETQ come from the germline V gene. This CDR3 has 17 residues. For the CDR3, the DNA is TGCGCCAGCAGCACGCCACTAGCGGGGGTTAGCACAGATACGCAGTATTTT. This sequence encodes CASSTPLAGVSTDTQYF.